The 12 T cell receptor beta chains presented below share a single source sample, sequenced in a study of T cell responses to AZD1222 COVID-19 vaccine. The assay was immunoSEQ multiplex PCR, and TCRdb's table has in-frame clones only and misses some. The table has about 150,000 clones, roughly nine tenths seen once. This specimen consisted of peripheral blood, obtained on day 0 of AZD1222 vaccination. These receptors all come from an adult in good health.

The rearrangement links TRBV6-5 to TRBJ1-2; 8 bases agree with TRBD1. This CDR3 region has 15 residues. Germline V CDR1 and CDR2: MNHEY, SVGAGI. Losses at the gene ends were 6 bases for V and 1 base for J; bases not matched to a gene: 7. CDR3 in amino acids: CASSTGTGVNYGYTF. The CDR3 DNA reads as TGTGCCAGCAGCACCGGGACAGGTGTTAACTATGGCTACACCTTC.

Only one count was recorded for this clone. V and J are TRBV30 and TRBJ2-3; D call uncertain. The CDR3 extends over 15 amino acids. The V gene lost 0 bases and the J gene lost 0 bases, with 10 bases spanning the gap. The V gene's germline CDR1 is GTSNPN and CDR2 SVGIG (reference sequence). CDR3 loop: CAWSVLKLSTDTQYF. As DNA, the CDR3 is TGTGCCTGGAGTGTACTCAAGCTAAGCACAGATACGCAGTATTTT.

The chain couples TRBV6-4 to TRBJ2-2, with D maybe TRBD2 (5 bases). The CDR3 has 15 residues. V was trimmed by 7 bases and J by 4 bases, leaving 16 bases between them. Per germline, CDR1 MRHNA and CDR2 SNTAGT. CDR3 protein: CASKANGMTTGELFF. CDR3 nucleotide sequence: TGTGCCAGCAAGGCGAACGGGATGACCACCGGGGAGCTGTTTTTT.

V and J are TRBV6-5 and TRBJ1-2; 8 bases are a match to TRBD1. Germline loops: CDR1 MNHEY, CDR2 SVGAGI. The CDR3 sequence is 15 residues long. V trimming: 2 bases; J trimming: 8 bases; junction bases outside the gene matches: 10. The CDR3 loop is CASSYQGTGARGYTF. The CDR3 coding sequence is TGTGCCAGCAGTTACCAAGGGACAGGAGCGAGAGGCTACACCTTC.

The rearrangement links TRBV7-9 to TRBJ2-7, with D perhaps given as TRBD1 or TRBD2 (5 bases each). CDR1 is SEHNR, CDR2 FQNEAQ, per germline (reference sequence). The CDR3 runs to 16 residues. Trimming took 1 base from V and 5 from J, leaving 18 bases between them. The CDR3 loop reads CASSLGLGDGSHEQYF. CDR3 nucleotides: TGTGCCAGCAGCTTAGGGTTGGGGGACGGTTCGCACGAGCAGTACTTC.

The chain employs TRBV18 and TRBJ1-5, with TRBD1 matching over 7 bases. The junction had 7 bases not matched to a gene; V was cut back by 3 bases and J by 5 bases. The CDR3 loop spans 15 amino acids. CDR1 and CDR2 from the germline V gene are KGHSH and LQKENI. This chain's CDR3 is CASSPGGTEDQPQHF. DNA of the CDR3: TGTGCCAGCTCACCGGGAGGGACAGAGGATCAGCCCCAGCATTTT.

This clone was picked up a small number of times. The rearrangement joins TRBV9 to TRBJ2-3; 8 bases fit TRBD2. The germline gives CDR1 SGDLS, CDR2 YYNGEE. J lost 0 bases, V lost 3 bases, and 3 bases had no gene match. This CDR3 contains 15 residues. The DNA of the CDR3 is TGTGCCAGCAGCGCAGCGGGAGCTAGCACAGATACGCAGTATTTT. It codes for CASSAAGASTDTQYF. The complete variable domain, with remaining parts taken from reference TRBV9 and TRBJ2-3, reads DSGVTQTPKHLITATGQRVTLRCSPRSGDLSVYWYQQSLDQGLQFLIQYYNGEERAKGNILERFSAQQFPDLHSELNLSSLELGDSALYFCASSAAGASTDTQYFGPGTRLTVL.

This rearrangement joins TRBV18 to TRBJ2-3; D gene ambiguous. Germline CDR1 is KGHSH and CDR2 is LQKENI. The CDR3 extends over 14 amino acids. Deletions cut 1 base from V and 0 bases from J, with 5 bases between. CDR3 DNA sequence: TGTGCCAGCTCACCACGGCTGAGCACAGATACGCAGTATTTT. Protein sequence: CASSPRLSTDTQYF.

As concerns this clone: This same CDR3 is encoded by further DNA sequences in the sample. The rearrangement uses TRBV5-1 and TRBJ2-3; 11 bases map to TRBD1. The CDR3 length is 15 residues. Germline-derived CDR1 and CDR2 are SGHRS and YFSETQ. V shed 4 bases and J 2 bases; nucleotides not matched to a gene: 3. This chain's CDR3 is CASSLGQGVTDTQYF. CDR3 nucleotides: TGCGCCAGCAGCCTGGGACAGGGGGTCACAGATACGCAGTATTTT.

Points on this clone: Relative to the germline gene, one junction end is altered; a read error may explain this. This sequence joins TRBV6-2 or TRBV6-3 and TRBJ2-7, with a weak D call TRBD1 (7 bases). The CDR3 has 13 amino acids. Germline-derived CDR1 and CDR2 are MNHEY and SVGEGT. CDR3 nucleotide sequence: TGTGCCAGCAGTTACCCTGGCAGGGGGGCACTGGACTTC. Translation: CASSYPGRGALDF.

The genes are TRBV4-1 and TRBJ1-1; TRBD1 aligns across 9 bases. The junction had 8 bases not matched to a gene; V was cut back by 9 bases and J by 6 bases. The CDR3 has 13 amino acids. From germline, CDR1 is MGHRA and CDR2 YSYEKL. CDR3 coding DNA: TGCGCCAGTGGGGACAGGGAAATATCTGAAGCTTTCTTT. It codes for CASGDREISEAFF.

This sequence joins TRBV4-3 and TRBJ2-7; the D is unclear. The CDR3 length is 13 residues. CDR1 LGHNA and CDR2 YSLEER come from the germline V gene. The V gene lost 0 bases and the J gene lost 12 bases, with 15 bases spanning the gap. The CDR3 loop reads CASSQDRMKIRYF. The CDR3 nucleotides are TGCGCCAGCAGCCAAGATCGTATGAAGATAAGGTACTTC.